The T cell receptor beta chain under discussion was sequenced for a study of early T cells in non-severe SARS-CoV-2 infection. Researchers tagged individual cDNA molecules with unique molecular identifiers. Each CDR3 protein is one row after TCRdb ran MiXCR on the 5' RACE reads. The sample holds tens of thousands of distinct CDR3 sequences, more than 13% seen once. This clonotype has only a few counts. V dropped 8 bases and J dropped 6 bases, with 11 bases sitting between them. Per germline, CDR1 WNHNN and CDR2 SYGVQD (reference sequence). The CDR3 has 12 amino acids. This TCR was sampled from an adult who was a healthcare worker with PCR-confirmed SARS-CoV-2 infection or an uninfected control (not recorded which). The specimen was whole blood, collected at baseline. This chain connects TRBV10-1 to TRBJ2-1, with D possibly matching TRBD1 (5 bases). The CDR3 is CASGPQVNEQFF. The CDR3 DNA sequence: TGCGCCAGCGGACCACAGGTCAATGAGCAGTTCTTC.